The clone carrying this T cell receptor beta chain was seen a few times. Its cognate antigen is unknown. These data come from a study of T-cell reconstitution after alpha-beta-depleted transplantation in children. V shed 5 bases and J shed 0 bases, with 8 bases lying between them. Germline V gives CDR1 SEHNR, CDR2 FQNEAQ (reference sequence). The CDR3 contains 14 residues. Library preparation (for TCRbeta) was performed with unique molecular identifiers. TCRdb passed the PCR reads through MiXCR, listing each CDR3 protein once. The table shows 780,000 or so distinct CDR3 sequences, with 16% occurring only once. Broader study findings: Some patients' high day-60 TCRbeta diversity was traced to surviving recipient T cells and thymic progenitors.

The chain employs TRBV7-9 and TRBJ1-3; D gene unclear. Here the sequenced sample was PBMCs, mostly from graft donor cells, taken 360 days after TCRalphabeta/CD19-depleted stem cell transplant. The origin of this receptor is a male patient younger than 18 who had a stem cell transplant for acute lymphoblastic leukemia, so the T cells may come from the graft donor. CDR3 coding DNA: TGTGCCAGCAGCGGACGAATCTCTGGAAACACCATATATTTT. The encoded protein is CASSGRISGNTIYF.